This TCR beta chain was found in a study of T cells in Graves' hyperthyroidism and ophthalmopathy. Study results and limitations: The model's output predicted ophthalmopathy at a median of about 6.5 months prior to onset.

This clonotype came up many times. The antigen is undetermined. Exclusion of patients followed from uncontrolled infection, other autoimmune disease, pregnancy or lactation. The CDR3 is 16 amino acids. From germline, CDR1 is MNHEY and CDR2 SMNVEV (reference sequence). The ends lost 5 bases at V and 6 bases at J; junction bases unmatched: 8. Regions amplified from RNA transcripts were the TCR beta CDR3 regions. Using the HTBI primer set, a first-round RT-PCR was run on the TCR CDR3. TCRdb re-analysed the multiplex PCR reads in MiXCR, keeping a single row per CDR3 protein. The sample has a few hundred thousand distinct CDR3 sequences, about 12% seen once.

The chain uses TRBV27 and TRBJ1-6; 9 bases map to TRBD1. Sequencing input: blood. This clonotype was sampled from a woman aged 18-29 years with Graves' hyperthyroidism. The CDR3, as DNA: TGTGCCAGCAGTGGCCCGTGGACAGGGGCTAATTCACCCCTCCACTTT. This translates into CASSGPWTGANSPLHF.